The entry that follows covers one T cell receptor (beta chain) sequence. The CDR3 sequence is 20 residues long. Trimming took off 3 bases at V and 0 bases at J, with 21 bases between the two ends. The germline V gene has CDR1 SGHAT and CDR2 FQNNGV. These data are taken from a study of T cell repertoires in cytomegalovirus infection. Overall study: Carrying CMV and the relevant HLA type showed in public TCR beta signatures.

TCRdb fed the reads into MiXCR, producing one record per CDR3 protein. Of about 440,000 distinct CDR3 sequences in the sample, roughly 30% were seen once. The TCR comes from a human donor in good health (CMV status not recorded). Some clones in this sample may be carry-over from other donors' samples. This chain joins TRBV11-2 and TRBJ1-6, with unresolved D. The specimen sequenced was PBMCs. DNA for the CDR3: TGTGCCAGCAGCTTGTCCTCCCAGATGGGGTACAGCTCCTATAATTCACCCCTCCACTTT. It yields the protein CASSLSSQMGYSSYNSPLHF.